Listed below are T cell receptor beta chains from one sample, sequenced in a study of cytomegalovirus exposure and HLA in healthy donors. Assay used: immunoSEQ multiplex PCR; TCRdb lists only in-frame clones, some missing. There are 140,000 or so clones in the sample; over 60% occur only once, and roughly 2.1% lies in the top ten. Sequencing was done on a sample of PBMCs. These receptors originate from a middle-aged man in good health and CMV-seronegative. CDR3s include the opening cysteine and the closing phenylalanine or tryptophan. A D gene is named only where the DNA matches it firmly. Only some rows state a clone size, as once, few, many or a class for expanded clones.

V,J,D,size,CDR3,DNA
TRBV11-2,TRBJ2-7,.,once,CASSLEPQVSYEQYF,TGTGCCAGCAGCTTAGAGCCCCAGGTGTCCTACGAGCAGTACTTC
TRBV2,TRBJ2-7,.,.,CASSVAGREQYF,TGTGCCAGCAGTGTCGCGGGACGCGAGCAGTACTTC
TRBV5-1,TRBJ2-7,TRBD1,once,CASSFAGTGGDEQYF,TGCGCCAGCAGCTTCGCCGGGACAGGGGGTGACGAGCAGTACTTC
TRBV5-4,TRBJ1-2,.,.,CASSFDSLSYTF,TGTGCCAGCAGCTTCGACAGCCTCTCCTACACCTTC
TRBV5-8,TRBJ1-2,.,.,CASLEGLYGYTF,TGTGCCAGCCTGGAGGGACTCTATGGCTACACCTTC
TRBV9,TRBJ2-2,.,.,CASSDTGGGELFF,TGTGCCAGCAGCGACACCGGGGGCGGGGAGCTGTTTTTT
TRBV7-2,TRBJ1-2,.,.,CASSLGTGDYGYTF,TGTGCCAGCAGCTTAGGAACAGGAGACTATGGCTACACCTTC
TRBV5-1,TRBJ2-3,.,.,CASSLASPQIDTQYF,TGCGCCAGCAGCTTGGCTAGCCCACAGATAGATACGCAGTATTTT
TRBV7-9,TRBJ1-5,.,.,CASSFSQGTHQPQHF,TGTGCCAGCAGCTTCAGCCAGGGGACCCATCAGCCCCAGCATTTT
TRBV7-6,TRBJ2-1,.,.,CASSLTYNEQFF,TGTGCCAGCAGCTTAACTTACAATGAGCAGTTCTTC
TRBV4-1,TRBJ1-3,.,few,CASSQVLGPAGNTIYF,TGCGCCAGCAGCCAAGTTTTGGGGCCCGCTGGAAACACCATATATTTT
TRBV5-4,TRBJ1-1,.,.,CASSLDGITEAFF,TGTGCCAGCAGCTTGGACGGGATCACTGAAGCTTTCTTT
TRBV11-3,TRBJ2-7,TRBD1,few,CASSPHTGTAYEQYF,TGTGCCAGCAGCCCGCATACCGGGACAGCCTACGAGCAGTACTTC
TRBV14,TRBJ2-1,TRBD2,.,CASSPRRRASGRDNEQFF,TGTGCCAGCAGCCCGCGACGTAGGGCTAGCGGGAGGGACAATGAGCAGTTCTTC
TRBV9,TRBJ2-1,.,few,CASSLHHGSNGADEQFF,TGTGCCAGCAGCCTCCATCATGGTAGTAATGGGGCGGATGAGCAGTTCTTC
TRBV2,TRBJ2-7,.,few,CASRANRATYEQYF,TGTGCCAGCAGAGCAAACAGGGCAACCTACGAGCAGTACTTC
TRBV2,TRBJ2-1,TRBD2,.,CASTEGFWTSGSNYNEQFF,TGTGCCAGCACTGAGGGGTTTTGGACTAGCGGGAGCAACTACAATGAGCAGTTCTTC
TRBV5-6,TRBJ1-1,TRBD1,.,CASSFTGGFDTEAFF,TGTGCCAGCAGCTTTACAGGGGGCTTCGACACTGAAGCTTTCTTT
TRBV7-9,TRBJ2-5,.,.,CASSREQRETQYF,TGTGCCAGCAGCCGGGAACAACGAGAGACCCAGTACTTC
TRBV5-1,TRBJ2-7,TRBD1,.,CASSLRGQGTYEQYF,TGCGCCAGCAGCTTGCGGGGACAGGGGACCTACGAGCAGTACTTC
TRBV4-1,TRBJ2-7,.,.,CASSYRVSYEQYF,TGCGCCAGCAGTTACAGGGTCTCCTACGAGCAGTACTTC
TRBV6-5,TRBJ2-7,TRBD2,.,CASRYRTSGSYEQYF,TGTGCCAGCAGATACAGGACTAGCGGGTCCTACGAGCAGTACTTC
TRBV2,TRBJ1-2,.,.,CASSEEDSPNYGYTF,TGTGCCAGCAGTGAAGAGGACAGTCCTAACTATGGCTACACCTTC
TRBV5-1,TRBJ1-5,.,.,CASSLAGDSNQPQHF,TGCGCCAGCAGCTTGGCGGGGGATAGCAATCAGCCCCAGCATTTT
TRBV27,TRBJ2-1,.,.,CASSLSSGGMGYNEQFF,TGTGCCAGCAGTTTATCATCCGGCGGGATGGGTTACAATGAGCAGTTCTTC
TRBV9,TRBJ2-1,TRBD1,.,CASSVDSGRGYDEQFF,TGTGCCAGCAGCGTAGACAGCGGCAGGGGGTACGATGAGCAGTTCTTC
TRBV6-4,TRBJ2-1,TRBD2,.,CASSETSGSFNEQFF,TGTGCCAGCAGTGAGACTAGCGGGAGCTTCAATGAGCAGTTCTTC
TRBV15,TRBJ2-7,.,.,CATSRGSSEAEQYF,TGTGCCACCAGCAGAGGGAGCTCTGAGGCCGAGCAGTACTTC